These 16 T cell receptor beta chains share one sample of origin, sequenced in a study of PD-1 blockade in classical Hodgkin lymphoma. Assay used: immunoSEQ multiplex PCR; TCRdb lists only in-frame clones, some missing. The sample lists approximately 15,000 clones, about nine tenths seen once, with about 4% in the top ten. Specified time point: newly diagnosed, previously untreated cHL patient sample. Material: peripheral blood mononuclear cells (PBMCs). Source of these receptors: a human donor with classical Hodgkin lymphoma.

CDR3 nucleotides: TGTGCCAGCAGCCTCGGAAAATCTTCAACTAATGAAAAACTGTTTTTT. Amino acids: CASSLGKSSTNEKLFF. The chain is built from TRBV28 and TRBJ1-4; D ambiguous. The CDR3 contains 16 residues. Germline CDR1 is MDHEN and CDR2 is SYDVKM. Trimming left V 6 bases short and J 0 bases short, with 14 bases between.

The chain couples TRBV6-4 to TRBJ1-2; D remains unclear. Trimming shortened V by 0 bases and J by 8 bases, and 16 bases separated the two germline ends. Germline assignment: CDR1 MRHNA and CDR2 SNTAGT. CDR3 length equals 15 residues. Written as DNA, the CDR3 is TGTGCCAGCAGTGACTCTGGGTCGGGTAGTGGAGGCTACACCTTC. It yields the protein CASSDSGSGSGGYTF.

The genes are TRBV5-4 and TRBJ2-3; weak D call: TRBD1 (7 bases). CDR3 length: 16 amino acids. V was pared by 0 bases and J by 6 bases, with 17 bases between. Germline CDR1 is SGHNT and CDR2 is YYREEE (reference sequence). CDR3 protein: CASSLEGARESDTQYF. The CDR3 DNA reads TGTGCCAGCAGCTTGGAGGGGGCCCGGGAGTCTGATACGCAGTATTTT.

CDR3 bases: TGTGCCAGCAGCTATTTGAGGGGTTTTACGATTACGAACACCGGGGAGCTGTTTTTT. Translation: CASSYLRGFTITNTGELFF. The chain is built from TRBV7-9 and TRBJ2-2; the D call may be TRBD1 or TRBD2 (5 bases each). The CDR3 extends over 19 amino acids. Germline lookup yields CDR1 SEHNR and CDR2 FQNEAQ (reference sequence). The V end was cut by 4 bases, the J end by 0 bases, with 21 bases between.

The chain uses TRBV2 and TRBJ1-2; the D gene is possibly TRBD1 (6 bases). There are 13 residues in the CDR3. Germline values: CDR1 SNHLY, CDR2 FYNNEI. V was pared by 2 bases and J by 2 bases, with 6 bases between. CDR3 in DNA: TGTGCCAGCAGTGAAACAGGGAACTATGGCTACACCTTC. Encoded protein: CASSETGNYGYTF.

The rearrangement uses TRBV6-6 and TRBJ2-1, with D perhaps matching TRBD2 (5 bases). Between the trimmed V and J ends, which lost 7 bases and 0 bases, there was a span of 13 bases. CDR1 and CDR2 (germline): MNHNY, SVGAGI (reference sequence). CDR3 length equals 15 residues. CDR3 region: CASTLTGSSYNEQFF. In DNA form, the CDR3 reads TGTGCCAGCACCTTAACGGGGAGCTCCTACAATGAGCAGTTCTTC.

The V gene is TRBV5-4, the J gene TRBJ2-7; D might be TRBD2 (6 bases). CDR1 and CDR2 (germline): SGHNT, YYREEE (reference sequence). The CDR3 consists of 14 residues. The V end was cut by 4 bases, the J end by 2 bases, with 13 bases between. The CDR3 nucleotides are TGTGCCAGCAGCGACGCCGGAGGGACCTACGAGCAGTACTTC. Translating it yields CASSDAGGTYEQYF.

The V gene is TRBV5-4, the J gene TRBJ1-1; D remains ambiguous. V was clipped by 2 bases and J by 2 bases, with 10 bases between them. CDR3 length: 14 residues. CDR1 is SGHNT, CDR2 YYREEE, per germline (reference sequence). The CDR3 is CASSLTQRNTEAFF. The CDR3 DNA sequence: TGTGCCAGCAGCTTAACACAGAGAAACACTGAAGCTTTCTTT.

The CDR3 sequence is CATSSLNTEAFF. CDR3 coding DNA: TGTGCCACCAGCAGTTTGAACACTGAAGCTTTCTTT. The chain couples TRBV15 to TRBJ1-1; D remains ambiguous. From germline, CDR1 is LNHNV and CDR2 YYDKDF (reference sequence). The CDR3 runs to 12 residues. V gave up 3 bases and J gave up 0 bases, with 2 bases separating them.

The genes are TRBV19 and TRBJ2-5, with 14 bases fitting TRBD2. With V trimmed by 3 bases and J by 4 bases, 1 base remained unmatched. Germline CDR1 and CDR2: LNHDA and SQIVND (reference sequence). There are 15 residues in the CDR3. CDR3 sequence reads: CASSIGTSGRETQYF. As DNA, the CDR3 is TGTGCCAGTAGTATCGGGACTAGCGGGAGAGAGACCCAGTACTTC.

The rearrangement links TRBV6-5 to TRBJ1-2; a weak D match, TRBD1 (6 bases). CDR3 length: 16 residues. V gave up 4 bases and J gave up 8 bases, with 23 bases separating them. Germline assignment: CDR1 MNHEY and CDR2 SVGAGI. The CDR3 protein is CASSLKWGGPYEGYTF. The CDR3 DNA reads as TGTGCCAGCAGTTTAAAATGGGGGGGGCCATACGAGGGCTACACCTTC.

This chain uses TRBV7-2 with TRBJ2-6; D not certain. Germline values: CDR1 SGHTA, CDR2 FQGNSA. V lost 6 bases and J 0 bases, leaving 15 bases between the germline ends. CDR3 length equals 17 residues. The CDR3 loop is CASSSPPWDSGANVLTF. CDR3 DNA sequence: TGTGCCAGCAGTTCGCCTCCTTGGGACTCTGGGGCCAACGTCCTGACTTTC.

This clone was observed a single time. This chain links TRBV30 with TRBJ2-7; weak D call: TRBD2 (6 bases). V shed 4 bases and J shed 6 bases, with 13 bases lying between them. Germline CDR1 GTSNPN, CDR2 SVGIG (reference sequence). The CDR3 length is 12 residues. CDR3 in amino acids: CAWMRGISEQYF. The CDR3 nucleotides are TGTGCCTGGATGCGGGGTATCAGCGAGCAGTACTTC.

The chain has TRBV30 and TRBJ2-2, with no clear D. The CDR3 length is 13 residues. Trimming cost V 4 bases and J 1 base, with 7 bases left between them. The germline V gene has CDR1 GTSNPN and CDR2 SVGIG (reference sequence). CDR3 DNA sequence: TGTGCCTGGAAGAGAATGAACACCGGGGAGCTGTTTTTT. Protein product: CAWKRMNTGELFF.

V usage is TRBV4-1 and J usage is TRBJ2-1; the match to TRBD1 covers 9 bases. After removal of 0 bases from V and 8 bases from J, the junction contained 8 bases not matched to a gene. Looked up from germline, CDR1 is MGHRA and CDR2 is YSYEKL. The CDR3 covers 16 residues. As DNA, the CDR3 is TGCGCCAGCAGCCAAGAGGGTACAGGGGGCTGGGATGAGCAGTTCTTC. Its protein is CASSQEGTGGWDEQFF.

The V call is TRBV19, the J call TRBJ2-1, with D possibly being TRBD1 (6 bases). Germline assignment: CDR1 LNHDA and CDR2 SQIVND (reference sequence). Trimming removed 6 bases from V and 9 bases from J, with 27 bases in between. The CDR3 is 17 amino acids. CDR3 in amino acids: CASRKQGTRLPLSEQFF. In nucleotides, the CDR3 is TGTGCCAGTAGAAAACAGGGAACTAGACTCCCGCTAAGTGAGCAGTTCTTC.